What follows are 9 T cell receptor beta chains derived from one specimen sequenced in a study of a mutant IDH1 vaccine in newly diagnosed glioma. What these receptors recognize is not known. Time point defined: week 5, during vaccination. Vaccinated patients received 300 ug of mutant IDH1 20-mer peptide per dose, with topical imiquimod. TCRdb's table, derived via immunoSEQ multiplex PCR, lists solely in-frame clones and lacks some. Among 30,000 to 40,000 clones, roughly 50% were seen once, and the ten largest hold 9.5% to 12%. This material consisted of PBMCs, taken from a glioma patient whose treatment included an IDH1 peptide vaccine. The receptors derive from a woman aged 18-29 years with glioma.

The rearrangement joins TRBV12-5 to TRBJ1-6, with D perhaps TRBD1 (5 bases). This CDR3 is built from 17 residues. Deletions cut 1 base from V and 0 bases from J, with 10 bases between. CDR1 and CDR2 (germline): LGHNT, FRNRAP. CDR3 in amino acids: CASGLDQTASYNSPLHF. Written as DNA, the CDR3 is TGTGCTAGTGGTTTGGATCAGACAGCCTCCTATAATTCACCCCTCCACTTT.

This clone appeared a few times. The chain has TRBV2 and TRBJ1-2; tentative D call: TRBD1 (5 bases). This CDR3 is 15 amino acids long. V lost 1 base and J lost 4, with 13 bases in between. Germline CDR1 and CDR2: SNHLY and FYNNEI. The CDR3 DNA reads as TGTGCCAGCAGTGAAGGGGGACGGAGGATCTATGGCTACACCTTC. It translates to CASSEGGRRIYGYTF.

The chain recombines TRBV13 with TRBJ2-1; D uncertain. Germline CDR1 reads PRHDT; CDR2 reads FYEKMQ (reference sequence). Trimming pared 3 bases from V and 8 bases from J, leaving 5 bases between. This CDR3 is 11 amino acids long. The CDR3 DNA follows: TGTGCCAGCAGCTTTCGGTATGAGCAGTTCTTC. It codes for CASSFRYEQFF.

The chain is built from TRBV2 and TRBJ2-2, with 8 bases aligning to TRBD1. In germline, CDR1 is SNHLY, CDR2 FYNNEI. The CDR3 spans 12 residues. V gave up 10 bases and J gave up 8 bases; unmatched junction bases: 6. This chain's CDR3 is CAIRTGSGELFF. The CDR3 nucleotides read TGTGCCATCCGGACAGGGTCAGGGGAGCTGTTTTTT.

This clone was recorded a few times. Other nucleotide sequences from this sample produce the same CDR3. This chain connects TRBV10-3 to TRBJ1-1, with D perhaps matching TRBD1 (5 bases). V shed 4 bases and J shed 1 base, with 10 bases lying between them. Germline values: CDR1 ENHRY, CDR2 SYGVKD. CDR3 length: 14 amino acids. The CDR3 DNA is TGTGCCATCAGTGGCCAGGGAAGGAACACTGAAGCTTTCTTT. Translating it yields CAISGQGRNTEAFF.

The rearrangement uses TRBV14 and TRBJ2-4; TRBD2 matches 11 bases. V lost 2 bases, J lost 8 bases, and 5 bases stayed unmatched. Germline CDR1 and CDR2: SGHDN and FVKESK. This CDR3 spans 15 amino acids. This CDR3 is CASSQPTSGVHIQYF. DNA of the CDR3: TGTGCCAGCAGCCAACCGACTAGCGGGGTCCACATTCAGTACTTC.

This sequence joins TRBV28 and TRBJ2-2, with D perhaps TRBD2 (5 bases). V was clipped by 2 bases and J by 5 bases, with 12 bases between them. CDR3 length: 15 residues. Germline lookup yields CDR1 MDHEN and CDR2 SYDVKM. This CDR3 reads CASSLGFRGTGELFF. DNA of the CDR3: TGTGCCAGCAGTTTAGGGTTTAGAGGGACCGGGGAGCTGTTTTTT.

The chain recombines TRBV28 with TRBJ2-6; 8 positions agree with TRBD2. There are 15 residues in the CDR3. The V segment lost 8 bases and the J segment 0 bases; nucleotides outside the gene matches: 3. CDR1 and CDR2 (germline): MDHEN, SYDVKM. The CDR3 nucleotides are TGTGCCAGCGCGGGGGGTTACTCTGGGGCCAACGTCCTGACTTTC. It translates to CASAGGYSGANVLTF.

The V and J genes are TRBV6-1 and TRBJ2-7, with 9 bases that match TRBD1. CDR1 and CDR2 (germline): MNHNS, SASEGT. The trim removed 9 bases at V and 4 bases at J, leaving 1 base unmatched. The length of the CDR3 is 11 residues. The CDR3 region is CASGQGYEQYF. In DNA form, the CDR3 reads TGTGCCAGTGGACAGGGGTACGAGCAGTACTTC.